This record looks at one TCR beta chain sequence and its context. Its antigen is still unknown. CDR3 size: 14 residues. The V gene's germline CDR1 is SGHTA and CDR2 FQGTGA. V was clipped by 5 bases and J by 5 bases, with 15 bases between them. The PCR ran on 60 Vbeta and 13 Jbeta primers. Data came from immunoSEQ multiplex PCR; TCRdb stores just in-frame clones and leaves some out. The top ten clones hold roughly 1.3% of a sample with approximately 130,000 clones, roughly 71% of them seen once. This sample stems from a study of cytomegalovirus exposure and HLA in healthy donors. Across the study: In a previous analysis, around 120 million unique TCR beta sequences were found from 150 million to 200 million T cells.

Whole-study results and caveats: Reports showed the classifier diagnosing cytomegalovirus status with high specificity and sensitivity. Trimming of TCR beta V- and J-genes showed a link, identified in a later analysis, to a missense DCLRE1C variant. From TCR beta sequences, most subjects' HLA-A and HLA-B alleles were reportedly predicted accurately.

The sequenced material came from PBMCs. This TCR was sampled from a woman aged 40 to 55 in good health and CMV-seronegative. V gene TRBV7-3 combines with J gene TRBJ1-2; the D is unclear. CDR3 sequence reads: CASSPDGATYGYTF. CDR3 DNA sequence: TGTGCCAGCAGCCCTGATGGAGCGACGTATGGCTACACCTTC.